These 14 T cell receptor beta chains share one sample of origin, sequenced in a study of early T cells in non-severe SARS-CoV-2 infection. TCRdb re-derived calls from the 5' RACE reads in MiXCR, one entry per CDR3 protein. In the table there are fewer than 40,000 distinct CDR3 sequences, around 6.3% of which are singletons. Sequencing was carried out using whole blood. The receptors originated from an adult who was a healthcare worker with PCR-confirmed SARS-CoV-2 infection or an uninfected control (not recorded which).

This chain joins TRBV29-1 and TRBJ2-1; 9 bases are a match to TRBD2. Germline CDR1 SQVTM, CDR2 ANQGSEA. V trimming: 4 bases; J trimming: 4 bases; junction bases outside the gene matches: 17. The CDR3 contains 18 residues. The CDR3 coding sequence is TGCAGCGTTGTTGAGAAGCTAGCGGGATCGTCCCTATACAATGAGCAGTTCTTC. Its protein product is CSVVEKLAGSSLYNEQFF.

This clonotype came up many times. The chain combines TRBV20-1 with TRBJ2-3; 8 nucleotides match TRBD2. Germline V gene sequence: CDR1 DFQATT, CDR2 SNEGSKA (reference sequence). Trimming took 7 bases from V and 5 from J; bases not matched to a gene: 14. This CDR3 comprises 15 residues. CDR3 sequence reads: CSGGAAGGGGDTQYF. In nucleotides, the CDR3 is TGCAGTGGAGGGGCTGCGGGAGGAGGTGGAGATACGCAGTATTTT.

This clonotype showed up just a few times. This chain connects TRBV5-1 to TRBJ2-3; a possible D gene is TRBD1 (6 bases). CDR3 length: 14 amino acids. Germline V gene data show CDR1 as SGHRS and CDR2 as YFSETQ. Trimming cost V 2 bases and J 4 bases, with 11 bases left between them. For the CDR3, the DNA is TGCGCCAGCAGCTTACAGGGCGCGGCAGATACGCAGTATTTT. Amino acids: CASSLQGAADTQYF.

This clonotype was detected ten times or more. This chain uses TRBV27 with TRBJ2-5; D is perhaps TRBD1 (6 bases). The CDR3 is 16 amino acids. The germline V gene encodes CDR1 MNHEY and CDR2 SMNVEV (reference sequence). The ends were cut back, 3 bases at V and 0 bases at J, with 14 bases in the middle. The DNA for the CDR3 is TGTGCCAGCAGTTTTTCGGGACACTGGTACCAAGAGACCCAGTACTTC. It translates to CASSFSGHWYQETQYF.

This clonotype was recorded at least ten times. The rearrangement joins TRBV12-3 or TRBV12-4 to TRBJ1-5; a weak D match, TRBD1 (5 bases). The CDR3 has 15 amino acids. The germline V and J ends were trimmed by 6 bases and 5 bases, with 17 bases remaining between them. CDR3 nucleotides: TGTGCCAGCAGCAGAACCCAGGACACCGATCAGCCCCAGCATTTT. This sequence encodes CASSRTQDTDQPQHF.

This clonotype appeared a few times. The CDR3 loop reads CASSNLGRCLNQPQHF. The CDR3 DNA reads as TGTGCCAGCAGCAACCTGGGACGCTGCCTGAATCAGCCCCAGCATTTT. J is TRBJ1-5 and V is TRBV9, with D possibly matching TRBD1 (5 bases). The V gene lost 4 bases and the J gene lost 4 bases, with 18 bases spanning the gap. This CDR3 spans 16 amino acids. Germline V CDR1 and CDR2: SGDLS, YYNGEE.

This clonotype was seen only a few times. The rearrangement uses TRBV12-3 or TRBV12-4 and TRBJ2-5; D gene uncertain. Trimming left V 7 bases short and J 1 base short, with 22 bases between. The CDR3 is made up of 17 amino acids. CDR3 bases: TGTGCCAGCACCCTAATTCCTAGGTTGGGGATCCAAGAGACCCAGTACTTC. The encoded protein is CASTLIPRLGIQETQYF.

This clonotype has at least ten counts. The CDR3 reads CASRGQGTDEQYF. The CDR3 DNA sequence: TGTGCCAGCAGGGGACAGGGTACGGACGAGCAGTACTTC. The chain combines TRBV28 with TRBJ2-7; 9 positions match TRBD1. CDR1 and CDR2 from the germline V gene are MDHEN and SYDVKM. Losses at the gene ends were 6 bases for V and 5 bases for J; bases not matched to a gene: 5. CDR3 length: 13 residues.

In this sample, this clonotype turned up many times. The V gene is TRBV28, the J gene TRBJ2-7, with no clear D. Trimming shortened V by 3 bases and J by 7 bases, and 7 bases separated the two germline ends. This CDR3 has 11 amino acids. Per germline, CDR1 MDHEN and CDR2 SYDVKM. The DNA of the CDR3 is TGTGCCAGCAGTTTGGTGGTGGAGCAGTACTTC. It codes for CASSLVVEQYF.

This clonotype came up once. This chain joins TRBV2 and TRBJ2-7; TRBD2 matches 10 bases. This CDR3 has 14 residues. The V gene end was trimmed by 6 bases and the J gene end by 3 bases; junction bases not matched to a gene: 5. Germline-derived CDR1 and CDR2 are SNHLY and FYNNEI. The CDR3 bases are TGTGCCAGCAGAAGACTAGCGGGCGACTACGAGCAGTACTTC. Translation gives CASRRLAGDYEQYF.

The J gene is TRBJ2-7, the V gene TRBV20-1; 12 positions agree with TRBD2. The length of the CDR3 is 15 residues. V trimming: 5 bases; J trimming: 2 bases; junction bases outside the gene matches: 7. Germline CDR1 is DFQATT and CDR2 is SNEGSKA (reference sequence). CDR3 nucleotide sequence: TGCAGTGCTTCGAATACTAGCGGGGGGACCTACGAGCAGTACTTC. It codes for CSASNTSGGTYEQYF.

The chain uses TRBV7-9 and TRBJ1-5; tentative D call: TRBD1 (6 bases). The V gene's germline CDR1 is SEHNR and CDR2 FQNEAQ (reference sequence). V lost 3 bases, J lost 10 bases, and 13 bases lay in between. The CDR3 runs to 13 residues. The CDR3 loop reads CASSLRGLGPQHF. The CDR3 DNA is TGTGCCAGCAGCTTGCGGGGGCTGGGTCCCCAGCATTTT.

This clonotype is medium-sized. V is TRBV7-6 and J is TRBJ2-5; no clear D gene. The length of the CDR3 is 14 residues. Germline V gene data show CDR1 as SGHVS and CDR2 as FNYEAQ. Deletions cut 2 bases from V and 1 base from J, with 8 bases between. The CDR3 nucleotides are TGTGCCAGCAGCTTAATGTCGCTCCAAGAGACCCAGTACTTC. Translated, it gives CASSLMSLQETQYF. Drawing the rest from reference TRBV7-6 and TRBJ2-5, the complete variable domain is GAGVSQSPRYKVTKRGQDVALRCDPISGHVSLYWYRQALGQGPEFLTYFNYEAQQDKSGLPNDRFSAERPEGSISTLTIQRTEQRDSAMYRCASSLMSLQETQYFGPGTRLLVL.

This clonotype appeared a few times. The J gene is TRBJ2-1, the V gene TRBV29-1; no firm D call. The length of the CDR3 is 11 residues. The germline gives CDR1 SQVTM, CDR2 ANQGSEA. V shed 4 bases and J shed 4 bases, with 5 bases lying between them. CDR3 bases: TGCAGCGTTGTGACGTACAATGAGCAGTTCTTC. This encodes CSVVTYNEQFF.